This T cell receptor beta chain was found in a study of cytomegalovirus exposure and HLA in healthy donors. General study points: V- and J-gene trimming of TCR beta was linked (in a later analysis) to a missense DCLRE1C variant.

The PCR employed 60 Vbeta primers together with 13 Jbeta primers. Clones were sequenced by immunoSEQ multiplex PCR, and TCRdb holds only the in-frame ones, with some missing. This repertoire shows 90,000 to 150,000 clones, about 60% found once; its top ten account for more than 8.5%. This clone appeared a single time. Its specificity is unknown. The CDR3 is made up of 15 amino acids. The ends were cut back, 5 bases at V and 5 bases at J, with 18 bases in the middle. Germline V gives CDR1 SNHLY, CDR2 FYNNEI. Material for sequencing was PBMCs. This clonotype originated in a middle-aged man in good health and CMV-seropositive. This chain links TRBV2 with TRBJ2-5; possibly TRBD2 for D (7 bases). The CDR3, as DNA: TGTGCCAGCAGTAGCCGGGGAGGGGGGGGTGAGACCCAGTACTTC. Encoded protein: CASSSRGGGGETQYF. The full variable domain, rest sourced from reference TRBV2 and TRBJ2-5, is EPEVTQTPSHQVTQMGQEVILRCVPISNHLYFYWYRQILGQKVEFLVSFYNNEISEKSEIFDDQFSVERPDGSNFTLKIRSTKLEDSAMYFCASSSRGGGGETQYFGPGTRLLVL.